This T cell receptor (beta chain) was recorded in a study of cytomegalovirus exposure and HLA in healthy donors. All the people who gave samples were healthy bone marrow donors. Remarks on this clone: The antigen remains undetermined.

The PCR made use of 60 Vbeta and 13 Jbeta primers. In the source study's methods: Tens of millions of unique TCR beta chains, roughly 10 million shared, were counted in a later analysis. Produced via immunoSEQ multiplex PCR; TCRdb's table is partial and in-frame only. V, J and clone size were drawn from that table, and D and trimming were deduced from the DNA. The sample consists of 100,000 to 150,000 clones, 70% to 75% of them appearing once. Whole-study findings and limits: Researchers reported in a later analysis that a missense DCLRE1C variant was tied to TCR beta V- and J-gene trimming.

V was cut by 0 bases and J by 2 bases, with 11 bases left in between. Looked up from germline, CDR1 is LGHNT and CDR2 is FRNRAP. This CDR3 has 15 residues. The chain carries TRBV12-5 and TRBJ2-7; no reliable D call. The TCR originated in a male donor in good health and CMV-seronegative. Input material: PBMCs. The CDR3 reads CASGLVRPPAYEQYF. The CDR3 DNA reads as TGTGCTAGTGGTTTGGTACGCCCCCCGGCCTACGAGCAGTACTTC.